What follows are 8 T cell receptor beta chains derived from one specimen sequenced in a study of blood T cell repertoires in COVID-19. The table came from immunoSEQ multiplex PCR; TCRdb's copy has only in-frame clones and leaves some out. Here the sample spans fewer than 130,000 clones, roughly 85% being singletons. Source material: peripheral blood. All receptors come from a human donor in a cohort sampled during active COVID-19.

The chain links TRBV19 to TRBJ1-3, with D possibly matching TRBD1 (5 bases). The CDR3 consists of 14 residues. Trimming cost V 3 bases and J 2 bases, with 8 bases left between them. CDR1 and CDR2 (germline): LNHDA, SQIVND (reference sequence). CDR3 nucleotide sequence: TGTGCCAGTAGTATGGTCAGGGCTGGAAACACCATATATTTT. This sequence encodes CASSMVRAGNTIYF. The whole variable domain, filled in from reference TRBV19 and TRBJ1-3, reads DGGITQSPKYLFRKEGQNVTLSCEQNLNHDAMYWYRQDPGQGLRLIYYSQIVNDFQKGDIAEGYSVSREKKESFPLTVTSAQKNPTAFYLCASSMVRAGNTIYFGEGSWLTVV.

The chain joins TRBV28 to TRBJ1-2; 8 bases match TRBD1. There are 17 residues in the CDR3. V gave up 6 bases and J gave up 1 base; unmatched junction bases: 13. Germline V gives CDR1 MDHEN, CDR2 SYDVKM. CDR3 loop: CASRIPGGASFNYGYTF. CDR3 in DNA: TGTGCCAGCAGAATCCCAGGGGGCGCAAGCTTTAACTATGGCTACACCTTC.

The J gene is TRBJ1-5, the V gene TRBV28, with D possibly being TRBD1 (6 bases). The CDR3 runs 13 residues. The germline gives CDR1 MDHEN, CDR2 SYDVKM. The V end was cut by 4 bases, the J end by 6 bases, with 10 bases between. The CDR3, as DNA: TGTGCCAGCAGTTCCCCAGGGGTTCAGCCCCAGCATTTT. Protein: CASSSPGVQPQHF.

V gene TRBV11-2 combines with J gene TRBJ2-7, with TRBD2 as a possible D gene (6 bases). The V gene's germline CDR1 is SGHAT and CDR2 FQNNGV. V was cut by 4 bases and J by 3 bases, with 28 bases left in between. The CDR3 loop spans 19 amino acids. The CDR3 DNA reads as TGTGCCAGCAGCTCCGTTTTAGGAGGGGAATGGTTGGGGGTCTACGAGCAGTACTTC. It encodes CASSSVLGGEWLGVYEQYF.

The rearrangement joins TRBV4-3 to TRBJ2-5, with D unresolved. The germline V gene has CDR1 LGHNA and CDR2 YSLEER. The ends were cut back, 0 bases at V and 5 bases at J, with 13 bases in the middle. This CDR3 has 15 amino acids. The CDR3 nucleotides read TGCGCCAGCAGCCAAGAAACACAGTCAACCGAGACCCAGTACTTC. This translates into CASSQETQSTETQYF.

CDR3 DNA: TGTGCCAGCATCGGACAACTCGGGCAGCCCCAGCATTTT. It yields the protein CASIGQLGQPQHF. This rearrangement joins TRBV28 to TRBJ1-5, with a weak D call TRBD1 (5 bases). There are 13 residues in the CDR3. V was cut by 7 bases and J by 7 bases, with 14 bases left in between. Germline V gene lookup returns CDR1 MDHEN and CDR2 SYDVKM.

The chain combines TRBV5-5 with TRBJ1-1, with TRBD1 matching over 9 bases. Trimming removed 4 bases from V and 1 base from J; junction bases left unmatched: 5. Germline lookup yields CDR1 SGHKS and CDR2 YYEKEE (reference sequence). The CDR3 spans 15 residues. The CDR3 is CASSHDRGTNTEAFF. CDR3 sequence (DNA): TGTGCCAGCAGCCACGACAGGGGGACGAACACTGAAGCTTTCTTT. The full variable domain, rest sourced from reference TRBV5-5 and TRBJ1-1, is DAGVTQSPTHLIKTRGQQVTLRCSPISGHKSVSWYQQVLGQGPQFIFQYYEKEERGRGNFPDRFSARQFPNYSSELNVNALLLGDSALYLCASSHDRGTNTEAFFGQGTRLTVV.

The V and J genes are TRBV29-1 and TRBJ1-1; D ambiguous. The CDR3 consists of 14 residues. V shed 4 bases and J shed 1 base, with 13 bases lying between them. CDR1 and CDR2 (germline): SQVTM, ANQGSEA. CDR3 sequence reads: CSVGLAVSNTEAFF. In DNA, the CDR3 is TGCAGCGTTGGGCTGGCGGTTTCGAACACTGAAGCTTTCTTT.